A single T cell receptor (beta chain) is shown here with its context. Its matching antigen is unknown. The entry originates in a study of Ad26.COV2.S vaccination and SARS-CoV-2 variants. Background on the study: As a participant in COV1001, the donor was in the Ad26.COV2.S trial arm. Into the muscle, Ad26.COV2.S was dosed once or twice, 56 days apart.

The CDR3 sequence is 16 residues long. The germline gives CDR1 MRHNA, CDR2 SNTAGT. With 1 base removed from V and 0 bases from J, the gap between germline ends came to 9 bases. Study-wide findings and caveats: While placebo recipients had lower spike-specific TCR breadth, vaccine recipients had more. Estimates derived from TCR breadth and depth analyses may have underestimated total T cell responses.

Treatment specified: roughly 20 received Ad26.COV2.S at low or high dose, single or two shots; roughly 5 received placebo; per-sample allocation not given. Day 63 after the first vaccine or placebo injection was the time point for sampling. Repertoires were generated with immunoSEQ multiplex PCR, while TCRdb's copy carries only in-frame clones and drops some. Of about 410,000 clones in the sample, around 92% are singletons; the top ten hold about 1.7%. The V call is TRBV6-4, the J call TRBJ2-2, with D hard to call. The sequencing here drew on peripheral blood, taken in a trial of Ad26.COV2.S vaccine versus placebo. The receptor comes from a person between 18 and 65 years old who received the Ad26.COV2.S COVID-19 vaccine or a placebo. DNA for the CDR3: TGTGCCAGCAGTGACTGGCCTTGGCCGAACACCGGGGAGCTGTTTTTT. Amino acid sequence: CASSDWPWPNTGELFF.